The T cell receptor beta chain described here comes from a study of T cell repertoires in cytomegalovirus infection (dated by TCRdb to the late 2010s). Broadly, across the study: Peptide stimulations targeted recently identified HLA-C-restricted CMV epitopes, whose presentation resists viral immunomodulation, together with well-studied HLA-B-restricted epitopes. Donor HLA type was relevant to the analysis, as public TCR beta signatures indicated carriage of CMV infection together with the matching HLA type.

The germline V and J ends show losses of 5 bases and 3 bases respectively, and no gene match explains 11 bases of the junction. The cysteine opens and the phenylalanine closes a CDR3 of 15 amino acids. Only CDR3 DNA remains: 45 bases, in frame from the first base. CDR1 and CDR2, per the germline V gene (reference sequence), are DFQATT and SNEGSKA. TCRdb names Illumina HiSeq 1500 as the instrument used. The raw public reads went through TCRdb reprocessing: fastp at Q25, MiXCR clone calling, in-frame beta chains kept. Identical CDR3 protein sequences are pooled into one entry, listed with their most common genes and DNA. Across this sample there are about 890,000 distinct CDR3 sequences, with roughly 30% seen only once. The ten largest clones add up to over 10% of the sample. The treatment or condition label, as the study defines it: in vitro stimulation with specific CMV peptide epitopes to enrich CMV-specific T cells.

Of note for this clonotype: Its antigen has not been determined. Base qualities are missing; no much larger clone stands one base away.

On the study overall, not on this receptor specifically: In the ex vivo response, HLA-C-restricted CMV-specific TCR beta clonotypes were dominant, and in two of eight donors the single most frequent clonotype came from this HLA-C-restricted group. Cumulative frequency of public TCR beta family members discriminated carriers of CMV infection plus the relevant HLA type in this cohort and an independent roughly 320-donor cohort.

This sequence was found in a human donor in good health (CMV status not recorded). Some clones in this sample may be carry-over from other donors' samples. The sample was cultured CD8+ T cells from PBMCs, taken from culture after CMV antigen stimulation. The sequence is built from TRBV20-1 and TRBJ1-1; the junction holds 8 bases that match TRBD1. The nucleotide sequence is given as TGCAGTGCTTTTCCCCTTGGACAGGGTGACACTGAAGCTTTCTTT. Its product reads: CSAFPLGQGDTEAFF.